This T cell receptor (beta chain) stems from a study of resident and recirculating memory T cells in vitiligo. The CDR3 covers 14 residues. The junction had 4 bases not matched to a gene; V was cut back by 6 bases and J by 4 bases. The germline CDR1 and CDR2 sequences are MDHEN and SYDVKM. Repertoires were generated with immunoSEQ multiplex PCR, while TCRdb's copy carries only in-frame clones and drops some. The repertoire holds some 70,000 clones, with approximately 90% as singletons. The sequencing sample was made of blood. This chain connects TRBV28 to TRBJ1-3; 9 bases are shared with TRBD1. The sequence was obtained from a male donor with vitiligo. CDR3 amino acids: CASRRTGDGNTIYF. The CDR3 nucleotides read TGTGCCAGCAGAAGGACAGGGGACGGAAACACCATATATTTT.